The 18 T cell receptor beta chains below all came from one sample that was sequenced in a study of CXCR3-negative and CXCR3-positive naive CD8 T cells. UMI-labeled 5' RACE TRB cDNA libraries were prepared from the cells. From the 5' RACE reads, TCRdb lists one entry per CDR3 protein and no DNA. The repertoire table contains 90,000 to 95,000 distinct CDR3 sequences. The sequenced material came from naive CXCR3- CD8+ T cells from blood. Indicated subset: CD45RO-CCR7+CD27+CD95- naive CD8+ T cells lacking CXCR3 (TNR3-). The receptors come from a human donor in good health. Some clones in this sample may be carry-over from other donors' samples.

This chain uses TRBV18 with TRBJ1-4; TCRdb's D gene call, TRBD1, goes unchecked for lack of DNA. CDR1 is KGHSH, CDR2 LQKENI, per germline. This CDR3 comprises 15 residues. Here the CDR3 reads CASSPPDRQYEKLFF. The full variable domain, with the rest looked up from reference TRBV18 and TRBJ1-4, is NAGVMQNPRHLVRRRGQEARLRCSPMKGHSHVYWYRQLPEEGLKFMVYLQKENIIDESGMPKERFSAEFPKEGPSILRIQQVVRGDSAAYFCASSPPDRQYEKLFFGSGTQLSVL.

This CDR3 reads CASTPGSSYEQYF. The genes are TRBV28 and TRBJ2-7; TCRdb selects TRBD1, and the lack of DNA leaves this call unchecked. This CDR3 has 13 residues. CDR1 is MDHEN, CDR2 SYDVKM, per germline.

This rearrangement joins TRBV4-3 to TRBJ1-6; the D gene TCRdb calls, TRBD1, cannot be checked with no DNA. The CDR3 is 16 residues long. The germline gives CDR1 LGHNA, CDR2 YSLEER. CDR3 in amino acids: CASSQDRVNSNSPLHF.

The chain's CDR3 is CSVEDSGREAQWDTQYF. The chain employs TRBV29-1 and TRBJ2-3; TCRdb names TRBD2, which stays unverified in the absence of DNA. CDR1 and CDR2 (germline): SQVTM, ANQGSEA. The CDR3 loop spans 17 amino acids.

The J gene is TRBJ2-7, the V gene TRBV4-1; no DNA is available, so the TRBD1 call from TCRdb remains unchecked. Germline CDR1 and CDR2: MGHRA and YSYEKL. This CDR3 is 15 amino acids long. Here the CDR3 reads CASSQPGVRGDEQYF.

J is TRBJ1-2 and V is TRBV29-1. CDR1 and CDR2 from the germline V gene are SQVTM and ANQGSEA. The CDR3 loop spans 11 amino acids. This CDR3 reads CSVEWPYGYTF.

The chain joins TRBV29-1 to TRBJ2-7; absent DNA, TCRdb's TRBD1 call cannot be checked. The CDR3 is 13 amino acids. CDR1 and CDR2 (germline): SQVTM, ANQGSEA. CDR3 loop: CSVDAGSGYEQYF.

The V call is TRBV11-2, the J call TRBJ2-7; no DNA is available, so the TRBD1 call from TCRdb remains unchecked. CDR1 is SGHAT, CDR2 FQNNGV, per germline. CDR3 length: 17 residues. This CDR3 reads CASSLTAGTESSYEQYF. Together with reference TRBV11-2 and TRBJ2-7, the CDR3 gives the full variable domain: EAGVAQSPRYKIIEKRQSVAFWCNPISGHATLYWYQQILGQGPKLLIQFQNNGVVDDSQLPKDRFSAERLKGVDSTLKIQPAKLEDSAVYLCASSLTAGTESSYEQYFGPGTRLTVT.

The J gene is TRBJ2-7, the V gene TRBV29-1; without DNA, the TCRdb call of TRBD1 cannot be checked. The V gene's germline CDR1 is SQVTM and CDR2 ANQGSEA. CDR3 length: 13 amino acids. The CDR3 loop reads CSVESRDNYEQYF.

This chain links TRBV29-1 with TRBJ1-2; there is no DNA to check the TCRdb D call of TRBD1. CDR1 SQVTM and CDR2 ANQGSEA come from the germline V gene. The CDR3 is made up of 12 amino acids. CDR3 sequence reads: CSVEPGGPEGTF.

The CDR3 spells CASSLEVKGVGSYNEQFF. The chain uses TRBV7-9 and TRBJ2-1; TCRdb's D call, TRBD1, is unchecked because there is no DNA. Germline V CDR1 and CDR2: SEHNR, FQNEAQ (reference sequence). The CDR3 has 18 amino acids.

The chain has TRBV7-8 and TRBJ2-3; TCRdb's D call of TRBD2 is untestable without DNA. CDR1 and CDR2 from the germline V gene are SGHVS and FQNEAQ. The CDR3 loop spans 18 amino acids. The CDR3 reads CASRALRVMAPSTDTQYF.

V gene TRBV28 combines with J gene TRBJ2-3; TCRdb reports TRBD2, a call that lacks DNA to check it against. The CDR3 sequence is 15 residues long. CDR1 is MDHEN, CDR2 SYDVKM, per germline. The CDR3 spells CASSLGAGSTDTQYF.

The CDR3 loop is CASSLGEGGEAFF. The chain has TRBV7-7 and TRBJ1-1; TCRdb lists TRBD1, though no DNA is available to test this call. Germline CDR1 and CDR2: SSHAT and FNYEAQ (reference sequence). This CDR3 has 13 residues.

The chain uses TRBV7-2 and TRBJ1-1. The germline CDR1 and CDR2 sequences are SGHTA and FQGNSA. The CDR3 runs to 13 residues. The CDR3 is CASSQQALAEAFF.

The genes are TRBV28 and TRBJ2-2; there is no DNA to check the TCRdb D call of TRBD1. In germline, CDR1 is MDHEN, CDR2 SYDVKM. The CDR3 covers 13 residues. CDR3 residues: CASEAGDTGELFF.

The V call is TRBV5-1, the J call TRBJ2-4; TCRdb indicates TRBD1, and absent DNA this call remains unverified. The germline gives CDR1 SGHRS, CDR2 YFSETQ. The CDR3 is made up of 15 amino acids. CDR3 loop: CASSLRGAAKNIQYF.

The CDR3 protein is CSAAPRDRNTDTQYF. The rearrangement links TRBV20-1 to TRBJ2-3; TCRdb's assignment of TRBD1 cannot be checked, as there is no DNA. The CDR3 contains 15 residues. Germline CDR1 and CDR2: DFQATT and SNEGSKA (reference sequence).